Each of the 32 T cell receptor beta chains below was sequenced from the same sample in a study of identical twins. TCRdb recomputed calls from the 5' RACE reads with MiXCR, one row per CDR3 protein. Among more than 400,000 distinct CDR3 sequences listed, about 16% were seen once. In addition, the sample was reused for a study of yellow fever vaccine responses in identical twins.

Sequencing was performed on CD4+ T cells sorted from blood. The receptors shown here come from a young woman in good health.

This clonotype was seen more than once but under ten times. V usage is TRBV5-8 and J usage is TRBJ1-5, with D possibly TRBD1 on 6 matching bases. Germline values: CDR1 SGHTS, CDR2 YDEGEE. V dropped 1 base and J dropped 4 bases, with 18 bases sitting between them. The CDR3 covers 17 residues. This chain's CDR3 is CASSLSVSQGANQPQHF. The CDR3 DNA is TGTGCCAGCAGCTTGTCAGTTTCACAGGGTGCAAATCAGCCCCAGCATTTT.

This clonotype was counted between two and nine times. The CDR3 region has the DNA TGCGCCAGCAGCTTGGGACTAGCGGGACGAGGGGGTACAGATACGCAGTATTTT. This sequence encodes CASSLGLAGRGGTDTQYF. This sequence joins TRBV5-1 and TRBJ2-3; 11 positions match TRBD2. The trim removed 0 bases at V and 3 bases at J, leaving 9 bases unmatched. CDR3 length: 18 amino acids. Germline lookup yields CDR1 SGHRS and CDR2 YFSETQ.

This chain connects TRBV9 to TRBJ2-5; 15 positions match TRBD2. With V trimmed by 3 bases and J by 1 base, 4 bases remained unmatched. The CDR3 covers 17 residues. Germline CDR1 reads SGDLS; CDR2 reads YYNGEE. CDR3 amino acids: CASSEGTSGGPQETQYF. The CDR3 DNA reads TGTGCCAGCAGCGAGGGGACTAGCGGGGGGCCCCAAGAGACCCAGTACTTC.

This clonotype was counted only a few times. This chain links TRBV14 with TRBJ2-1, with D hard to call. Germline-derived CDR1 and CDR2 are SGHDN and FVKESK. This CDR3 comprises 16 residues. V was clipped by 3 bases and J by 2 bases, with 14 bases between them. CDR3 sequence: CASSQIRWATYNEQFF. CDR3 in DNA: TGTGCCAGCAGCCAGATAAGGTGGGCCACCTACAATGAGCAGTTCTTC. Supplemented by reference TRBV14 and TRBJ2-1, the full variable domain reads EAGVTQFPSHSVIEKGQTVTLRCDPISGHDNLYWYRRVMGKEIKFLLHFVKESKQDESGMPNNRFLAERTGGTYSTLKVQPAELEDSGVYFCASSQIRWATYNEQFFGPGTRLTVL.

In its sample, this clonotype was seen a few times. The CDR3 nucleotides read TGCGCCAGCAGCCTACCGGGGGTTAACGCCGGGGAGCTGTTTTTT. As protein: CASSLPGVNAGELFF. The chain uses TRBV10-1 and TRBJ2-2; tentative D call: TRBD2 (6 bases). V was clipped by 6 bases and J by 6 bases, with 17 bases between them. Per the germline V gene, CDR1 is WNHNN and CDR2 is SYGVQD (reference sequence). This CDR3 region has 15 residues.

DNA for the CDR3: TGTGCCAGCATCGACGCTAGGGGATTATGGACCGGGGAGCTGTTTTTT. The encoded protein is CASIDARGLWTGELFF. The V gene is TRBV7-8, the J gene TRBJ2-2; D perhaps matches TRBD1 (5 bases). With 7 bases removed from V and 5 bases from J, the gap between germline ends came to 20 bases. The CDR3 has 16 residues. Per the germline V gene, CDR1 is SGHVS and CDR2 is FQNEAQ.

The chain is built from TRBV5-1 and TRBJ1-1; D may be TRBD1 (5 bases). Trimming pared 6 bases from V and 10 bases from J, leaving 28 bases between. CDR1 is SGHRS and CDR2 is YFSETQ in the germline V gene. CDR3 length equals 16 residues. The CDR3 spells CASTSGMGVSAAVAFF. The DNA of the CDR3 is TGCGCCAGCACGTCAGGGATGGGTGTATCGGCTGCGGTAGCTTTCTTT.

This clonotype was detected many times. The J gene is TRBJ2-2, the V gene TRBV20-1; the D is unclear. V dropped 6 bases and J dropped 6 bases, with 11 bases sitting between them. CDR1 and CDR2 from the germline V gene are DFQATT and SNEGSKA (reference sequence). This CDR3 comprises 12 residues. The CDR3 loop is CSADSGPGELFF. In DNA, the CDR3 is TGCAGTGCAGACTCAGGTCCCGGGGAGCTGTTTTTT.

The chain uses TRBV28 and TRBJ2-4, with D uncertain. The V gene lost 6 bases and the J gene lost 0 bases, with 12 bases spanning the gap. This CDR3 comprises 15 residues. The germline V gene encodes CDR1 MDHEN and CDR2 SYDVKM. The CDR3 DNA follows: TGTGCCAGCAGGAACCTCCGGTTAGCCAAAAACATTCAGTACTTC. This gives the protein CASRNLRLAKNIQYF.

The V gene is TRBV7-6, the J gene TRBJ2-3, with D tentatively TRBD2 (5 bases). This CDR3 has 15 amino acids. V shed 3 bases and J shed 0 bases, with 10 bases lying between them. Germline values: CDR1 SGHVS, CDR2 FNYEAQ. The CDR3, as DNA: TGTGCCAGCAGCTTGGCGGGTTTTAGCACAGATACGCAGTATTTT. It yields the protein CASSLAGFSTDTQYF.

The CDR3 coding sequence is TGTGCCAGCACCCCAATGGCAGCTGAAGCTTTCTTT. Translated, it gives CASTPMAAEAFF. The chain carries TRBV7-9 and TRBJ1-1; D ambiguous. The CDR3 is 12 residues long. CDR1 SEHNR and CDR2 FQNEAQ come from the germline V gene (reference sequence). Trimming shortened V by 7 bases and J by 6 bases, and 12 bases separated the two germline ends.

This chain joins TRBV9 and TRBJ2-5, with a tentative D call TRBD2 (5 bases). Per germline, CDR1 SGDLS and CDR2 YYNGEE. Deletions cut 3 bases from V and 2 bases from J, with 17 bases between. This CDR3 has 16 residues. The CDR3 sequence is CASSEYSLTGQETQYF. CDR3 sequence (DNA): TGTGCCAGCAGCGAATACAGTTTGACGGGGCAAGAGACCCAGTACTTC.

The CDR3 bases are TGTGCCAGTGGGGGGACCCCAGAGACCCAGTACTTC. This encodes CASGGTPETQYF. The chain is built from TRBV18 and TRBJ2-5, with D possibly TRBD2 on 6 matching bases. Trimming cost V 9 bases and J 4 bases, with 12 bases left between them. Germline CDR1 reads KGHSH; CDR2 reads LQKENI. This CDR3 has 12 residues.

The V call is TRBV11-2, the J call TRBJ2-1; 15 nucleotides align to TRBD2. CDR3 length: 20 amino acids. CDR1 is SGHAT, CDR2 FQNNGV, per germline. V trimming: 4 bases; J trimming: 6 bases; junction bases outside the gene matches: 16. The CDR3 nucleotides read TGTGCCAGCAGCTCTCAGCTGTGGGGGACTAGCGGGAGGTTGTCCAATGAGCAGTTCTTC. Protein product: CASSSQLWGTSGRLSNEQFF. Full variable domain (rest looked up from reference TRBV11-2 and TRBJ2-1): EAGVAQSPRYKIIEKRQSVAFWCNPISGHATLYWYQQILGQGPKLLIQFQNNGVVDDSQLPKDRFSAERLKGVDSTLKIQPAKLEDSAVYLCASSSQLWGTSGRLSNEQFFGPGTRLTVL.

The chain combines TRBV28 with TRBJ1-5; 7 bases match TRBD1. The CDR3 contains 15 residues. Germline trimming cut 5 bases from V and 3 bases from J; bases unmatched to any gene: 7. CDR1 MDHEN and CDR2 SYDVKM come from the germline V gene. The CDR3 DNA reads as TGTGCCAGCAGTCTACCGGACAGGCCCAATCAGCCCCAGCATTTT. This gives the protein CASSLPDRPNQPQHF.

V is TRBV28 and J is TRBJ2-7; TRBD1 matches 7 bases. The CDR3 loop spans 13 amino acids. Germline assignment: CDR1 MDHEN and CDR2 SYDVKM. The junction had 2 bases not matched to a gene; V was cut back by 3 bases and J by 3 bases. The CDR3 DNA sequence: TGTGCCAGCAGTTTGTACAGGGGCTACGAGCAGTACGTC. Its translation is CASSLYRGYEQYV.

This clonotype was counted only a few times. The chain carries TRBV12-3 or TRBV12-4 and TRBJ1-4, with 7 bases matching TRBD1. The CDR3 runs 13 residues. V dropped 5 bases and J dropped 13; count of bases not matched to a gene: 10. The CDR3 is CASSRDSVLGLFF. The CDR3 DNA sequence: TGTGCCAGCAGTCGGGACAGTGTATTGGGACTGTTTTTT.

This clonotype was picked up many times. The rearrangement links TRBV5-1 to TRBJ2-2, with 7 positions matching TRBD2. The CDR3 is 15 residues long. Germline assignment: CDR1 SGHRS and CDR2 YFSETQ. The trim removed 1 base at V and 4 bases at J, leaving 4 bases unmatched. For the CDR3, the DNA is TGCGCCAGCAGCTTGTTCGCTAGCGGCACCGGGGAGCTGTTTTTT. This encodes CASSLFASGTGELFF.

The table lists this clonotype with a few counts. The chain employs TRBV11-1 and TRBJ2-3; TRBD1 aligns across 8 bases. Germline loops: CDR1 SGHAT, CDR2 FQDESV (reference sequence). V lost 4 bases to trimming and J lost 2 bases; unmatched junction nucleotides: 14. The CDR3 contains 18 residues. CDR3 sequence: CASSSSAQGGFNTDTQYF. The CDR3 nucleotides read TGTGCCAGCAGCTCTTCGGCACAGGGGGGCTTCAACACAGATACGCAGTATTTT.

This clonotype occurred a few times. The V call is TRBV29-1, the J call TRBJ2-1, with a tentative D call TRBD2 (6 bases). Between the trimmed V and J ends, which lost 6 bases and 3 bases, there was a span of 12 bases. In germline, CDR1 is SQVTM, CDR2 ANQGSEA. The CDR3 is made up of 13 amino acids. The CDR3 spells CSVAGLVYNEQFF. The CDR3 DNA follows: TGCAGCGTCGCGGGACTGGTCTACAATGAGCAGTTCTTC.

This clonotype was detected a few times. The chain uses TRBV24-1 and TRBJ2-1, with 10 bases matching TRBD2. From germline, CDR1 is KGHDR and CDR2 SFDVKD. This CDR3 has 16 amino acids. V was pared by 0 bases and J by 10 bases, with 8 bases of the junction left unmatched. DNA for the CDR3: TGTGCCACCAGTGATTTGGGGCTAGCGGGGGCTCCCGAGCAGTTCTTC. Residues: CATSDLGLAGAPEQFF.

This clonotype has just a few counts. This chain connects TRBV7-8 to TRBJ2-2; 7 bases match TRBD2. CDR3 length equals 16 residues. With V trimmed by 1 base and J by 4 bases, 6 bases remained unmatched. Per germline, CDR1 SGHVS and CDR2 FQNEAQ. The CDR3 sequence: CASSLVAGGPTGELFF. DNA for the CDR3: TGTGCCAGCAGCTTAGTAGCGGGCGGTCCCACCGGGGAGCTGTTTTTT.

The V and J genes are TRBV29-1 and TRBJ1-1; no firm D call. The V end was cut by 3 bases, the J end by 0 bases, with 8 bases between. The CDR3 consists of 13 residues. Germline V gene data show CDR1 as SQVTM and CDR2 as ANQGSEA. CDR3: CSVDREVNTEAFF. The CDR3 region has the DNA TGCAGCGTTGATAGAGAAGTGAACACTGAAGCTTTCTTT.

The chain uses TRBV18 and TRBJ2-1; 8 bases agree with TRBD2. The CDR3 runs to 17 residues. Germline loops: CDR1 KGHSH, CDR2 LQKENI. Trimming at V came to 0 bases and at J to 5 bases, leaving 9 bases not matched to a gene. CDR3 sequence (DNA): TGTGCCAGCTCACCACCCGTCGGGCTAGCGGGTAACAATGAGCAGTTCTTC. This translates into CASSPPVGLAGNNEQFF.

This clonotype has just a few counts. The gene calls are TRBV6-5 and TRBJ1-5; D remains ambiguous. Looked up from germline, CDR1 is MNHEY and CDR2 is SVGAGI. V was trimmed by 0 bases and J by 0 bases, leaving 12 bases between them. The CDR3 consists of 17 residues. CDR3 residues: CASSYSIRGYSNQPQHF. CDR3 DNA sequence: TGTGCCAGCAGTTACTCGATCCGCGGATATAGCAATCAGCCCCAGCATTTT.

The CDR3 here is CASSLDLAGSQTQYF. The CDR3 coding sequence is TGTGCCAGCAGCTTAGACCTAGCGGGGTCCCAGACCCAGTACTTC. This chain connects TRBV7-2 to TRBJ2-5; the match to TRBD2 covers 9 bases. Trimming cost V 1 base and J 6 bases; bases outside gene matches: 6. From germline, CDR1 is SGHTA and CDR2 FQGNSA. The CDR3 loop spans 15 amino acids.

This clonotype was seen a few times. The chain links TRBV27 to TRBJ2-7; 11 positions agree with TRBD2. Unmatched junction bases numbered 2, after V lost 6 bases and J lost 4 bases. Germline V CDR1 and CDR2: MNHEY, SMNVEV (reference sequence). The CDR3 runs 13 residues. CDR3 protein: CASRTSGIYEQYF. In nucleotides, the CDR3 is TGTGCCAGCAGGACTAGCGGGATTTACGAGCAGTACTTC.

This rearrangement joins TRBV6-5 to TRBJ1-2, with TRBD1 identical over 7 bases. The germline V gene encodes CDR1 MNHEY and CDR2 SVGAGI. V shed 0 bases and J 3 bases; nucleotides not matched to a gene: 4. This CDR3 contains 15 residues. The CDR3: CASSYSTGTDYGYTF. In DNA form, the CDR3 reads TGTGCCAGCAGTTACTCAACCGGGACAGACTATGGCTACACCTTC.

The chain has TRBV10-3 and TRBJ2-7; TRBD1 is a possible D gene (6 bases). V was clipped by 4 bases and J by 0 bases, with 10 bases between them. CDR3 length equals 14 residues. Germline values: CDR1 ENHRY, CDR2 SYGVKD. The CDR3 reads CAISGTADSYEQYF. CDR3 DNA: TGTGCCATCAGTGGGACAGCGGACTCCTACGAGCAGTACTTC.

The chain has TRBV6-1 and TRBJ2-5; D may be TRBD1 or TRBD2 (5 bases each). The CDR3 is made up of 15 amino acids. CDR1 is MNHNS and CDR2 is SASEGT in the germline V gene. The V end lost 6 bases, the J end lost 5 bases, and 19 bases lay between the germline ends. The CDR3 DNA sequence: TGTGCCAGCAGCCCTACCGGGACCCGGATCGAGACCCAGTACTTC. Amino acid sequence: CASSPTGTRIETQYF.

The chain carries TRBV29-1 and TRBJ2-7; 12 nucleotides line up with TRBD2. The CDR3 spans 13 residues. Germline V gene sequence: CDR1 SQVTM, CDR2 ANQGSEA. V shed 8 bases, J shed 2 bases, and the junction held 4 bases outside the gene matches. The DNA for the CDR3 is TGCAGCACCCGGACTAGCGGGACCTACGAGCAGTACTTC. This sequence encodes CSTRTSGTYEQYF.

This chain links TRBV5-1 with TRBJ1-2; a weak D match, TRBD1 (5 bases). The CDR3 contains 15 residues. Germline V gene lookup returns CDR1 SGHRS and CDR2 YFSETQ. V lost 4 bases and J lost 4, with 17 bases in between. The CDR3 sequence: CASSLWVGLPYGYTF. CDR3 bases: TGCGCCAGCAGCCTGTGGGTGGGACTGCCCTATGGCTACACCTTC.